The sequence of this T cell receptor beta chain was determined in a study of PD-1 blockade in mismatch repair-deficient tumors. Findings and caveats of the study: Tumor-resident clones, often undetectable pretreatment in blood, expanded then contracted after pembrolizumab.

This CDR3 has 13 residues. Losses at the gene ends were 5 bases for V and 2 bases for J; bases not matched to a gene: 4. Germline V gene sequence: CDR1 SGHDT, CDR2 YYEEEE. Sequencing used immunoSEQ multiplex PCR; TCRdb keeps in-frame clones, though not all of them. The repertoire holds tens of thousands of clones, with less than 85% as singletons. TCR sequencing covered a few patients who responded to pembrolizumab. The sample holds a few counts of this clone. No antigen is known for it. Material: PBMCs, obtained before pembrolizumab treatment. The rearrangement uses TRBV5-6 and TRBJ2-7, with 7 positions matching TRBD2. The receptor was isolated from an adult with mismatch repair-deficient cancer. The CDR3 here is CASSPGGTYEQYF. The CDR3 DNA is TGTGCCAGCAGTCCGGGGGGAACCTACGAGCAGTACTTC.